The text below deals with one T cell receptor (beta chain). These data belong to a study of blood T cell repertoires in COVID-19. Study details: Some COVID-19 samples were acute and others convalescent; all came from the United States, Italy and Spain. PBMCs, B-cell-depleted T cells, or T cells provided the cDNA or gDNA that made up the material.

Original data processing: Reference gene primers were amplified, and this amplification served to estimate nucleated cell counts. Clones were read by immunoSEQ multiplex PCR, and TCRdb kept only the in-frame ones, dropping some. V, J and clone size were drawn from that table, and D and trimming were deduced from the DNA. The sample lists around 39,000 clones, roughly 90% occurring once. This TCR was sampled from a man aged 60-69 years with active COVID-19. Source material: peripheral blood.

CDR3 in DNA: TGTGCCAGCAGCCGACTAGCGGGAGGATCCTACGAGCAGTACTTC. This gives the protein CASSRLAGGSYEQYF. The V and J genes are TRBV6-5 and TRBJ2-7; 13 bases match TRBD2. This CDR3 has 15 residues. Trimming removed 6 bases from V and 1 base from J; junction bases left unmatched: 3. The germline gives CDR1 MNHEY, CDR2 SVGAGI.